The present T cell receptor (beta chain) was sequenced within a study of T cell responses to AZD1222 COVID-19 vaccine. This CDR3 spans 15 amino acids. Losses at the gene ends were 2 bases for V and 8 bases for J; bases not matched to a gene: 7. CDR1 MNHEY and CDR2 SVGEGT come from the germline V gene. Sequencing was performed with immunoSEQ multiplex PCR; in TCRdb, only in-frame clones are kept and a portion is missing. The sample lists about 170,000 clones; more than 90% were seen once. This rearrangement joins TRBV6-2 or TRBV6-3 to TRBJ1-2; TRBD1 matches 11 bases. The input for sequencing was peripheral blood, taken on day 0 of AZD1222 vaccination. The clonotype comes from an adult in good health. CDR3 sequence reads: CASSYTGQGAGGYTF. CDR3 DNA sequence: TGTGCCAGCAGTTACACCGGACAGGGGGCAGGAGGCTACACCTTC.